This entry lists 21 T cell receptor beta chains sequenced from one sample in a study of blood T cell repertoires in COVID-19. TCRdb keeps only in-frame clones here, not all; method: immunoSEQ multiplex PCR. The sample lists 200,000 to 300,000 clones, about 82% occurring once. The sample comprised peripheral blood. Receptors were obtained from a man older than 75 with acute or convalescent COVID-19.

The chain employs TRBV19 and TRBJ2-3; TRBD1 matches at 9 bases. Trimming removed 5 bases from V and 2 bases from J; junction bases left unmatched: 5. Germline CDR1 reads LNHDA; CDR2 reads SQIVND (reference sequence). CDR3 length: 15 residues. CDR3 sequence reads: CASSFRDRVTDTQYF. The CDR3, as DNA: TGTGCCAGTAGTTTCCGGGACAGGGTCACAGATACGCAGTATTTT. The variable domain in full, with the rest retrieved from reference TRBV19 and TRBJ2-3, is DGGITQSPKYLFRKEGQNVTLSCEQNLNHDAMYWYRQDPGQGLRLIYYSQIVNDFQKGDIAEGYSVSREKKESFPLTVTSAQKNPTAFYLCASSFRDRVTDTQYFGPGTRLTVL.

V usage is TRBV3-1 (or the pseudogene TRBV3-2) and J usage is TRBJ2-1; D is ambiguous. The CDR3 runs to 15 residues. Germline lookup yields CDR1 LGHDT and CDR2 YNNKEL (reference sequence). Trimming stripped 4 bases from V and 0 bases from J, with 10 bases between. The CDR3 coding sequence is TGTGCCAGCAGCCCCGGGTGGAGCTCCTACAATGAGCAGTTCTTC. This encodes CASSPGWSSYNEQFF.

This chain connects TRBV6-4 to TRBJ1-4; D might be TRBD1 (6 bases). CDR1 MRHNA and CDR2 SNTAGT come from the germline V gene. CDR3 length: 17 residues. Trimming took 6 bases from V and 8 from J, leaving 25 bases between them. The CDR3 region has the DNA TGTGCCAGCAGCGAGGATCGGGGGGCGTTAAATTACGAAAAACTGTTTTTT. It yields the protein CASSEDRGALNYEKLFF.

The CDR3 loop reads CASSPGTGNYGYTF. Here the CDR3 DNA reads TGTGCCAGCAGTCCCGGGACAGGGAACTATGGCTACACCTTC. The chain employs TRBV6-5 and TRBJ1-2, with TRBD1 identical over 9 bases. Germline CDR1 reads MNHEY; CDR2 reads SVGAGI. Trimming cost V 5 bases and J 2 bases; bases outside gene matches: 3. CDR3 length equals 14 residues.

The chain recombines TRBV9 with TRBJ2-2; 11 bases are a match to TRBD1. The ends lost 4 bases at V and 6 bases at J; junction bases unmatched: 8. The V gene's germline CDR1 is SGDLS and CDR2 YYNGEE. The CDR3 length is 16 residues. The CDR3 region has the DNA TGTGCCAGCAGCCCTTACGGACAGGGGGCCCCCGGGGAGCTGTTTTTT. This sequence encodes CASSPYGQGAPGELFF.

The chain has TRBV5-1 and TRBJ2-3, with TRBD1 identical over 8 bases. The germline V gene has CDR1 SGHRS and CDR2 YFSETQ. This CDR3 has 17 amino acids. V was pared by 3 bases and J by 0 bases, with 9 bases of the junction left unmatched. The CDR3 sequence: CASSSLQGAGSTDTQYF. The CDR3 coding sequence is TGCGCCAGCAGCTCCCTCCAGGGGGCGGGGAGCACAGATACGCAGTATTTT.

The V and J genes are TRBV6-5 and TRBJ1-5, with 11 bases matching TRBD1. Trimming removed 8 bases from V and 4 bases from J; junction bases left unmatched: 7. This CDR3 spans 15 amino acids. Germline assignment: CDR1 MNHEY and CDR2 SVGAGI. In DNA, the CDR3 is TGTGCCAGCGCTTCGGACAGGGGGCGAAATCAGCCCCAGCATTTT. Residues: CASASDRGRNQPQHF.

This clone was seen just once. The genes are TRBV6-1 and TRBJ2-7; D remains unclear. Trimming took 3 bases from V and 2 from J, leaving 8 bases between them. This CDR3 has 13 residues. Germline V gene lookup returns CDR1 MNHNS and CDR2 SASEGT. The CDR3 is CASSDPNAYEQYF. For the CDR3, the DNA is TGTGCCAGCAGTGACCCTAACGCCTACGAGCAGTACTTC.

V and J are TRBV4-3 and TRBJ1-4; TRBD1 matches 7 bases. The length of the CDR3 is 17 residues. In germline, CDR1 is LGHNA, CDR2 YSLEER. With V trimmed by 3 bases and J by 0 bases, 7 bases remained unmatched. Here the CDR3 reads CASSQSGQAATNEKLFF. In DNA, the CDR3 is TGCGCCAGCAGCCAGAGCGGACAGGCAGCAACTAATGAAAAACTGTTTTTT.

The chain links TRBV7-2 to TRBJ2-7; 8 positions agree with TRBD2. In germline, CDR1 is SGHTA, CDR2 FQGNSA. V shed 4 bases and J 3 bases; nucleotides not matched to a gene: 8. The CDR3 runs 15 residues. DNA for the CDR3: TGTGCCAGCAGCTCAGACGGGACTAGTCTCTACGAGCAGTACTTC. This gives the protein CASSSDGTSLYEQYF.

This clone appeared a few times. The V call is TRBV5-1, the J call TRBJ2-1; D might be TRBD1 (5 bases). The germline V and J ends were trimmed by 2 bases and 10 bases, with 16 bases remaining between them. The CDR3 covers 14 residues. Germline V gene data show CDR1 as SGHRS and CDR2 as YFSETQ. This CDR3 reads CASSLRGHGNEQFF. The CDR3 DNA is TGCGCCAGCAGCTTAAGGGGCCATGGTAACGAGCAGTTCTTC.

The J gene is TRBJ2-1, the V gene TRBV14; D call uncertain. Between the trimmed V and J ends, which lost 0 bases and 10 bases, there was a span of 10 bases. The CDR3 loop spans 13 amino acids. The germline CDR1 and CDR2 sequences are SGHDN and FVKESK. In nucleotides, the CDR3 is TGTGCCAGCAGCCAAGATCTGGCGGAGGAGCAGTTCTTC. Amino acids: CASSQDLAEEQFF.

The genes are TRBV10-3 and TRBJ2-5; tentatively, D is TRBD2 (6 bases). The V and J ends lost 4 bases and 6 bases respectively, with 21 bases between them. Germline CDR1 and CDR2: ENHRY and SYGVKD. This CDR3 has 16 amino acids. The chain's CDR3 is CAISATGLKEGKTQYF. CDR3 coding DNA: TGTGCCATCAGTGCGACGGGCCTCAAGGAGGGGAAGACCCAGTACTTC.

This clone showed up just once. The chain joins TRBV12-5 to TRBJ1-1, with D perhaps matching TRBD1 (6 bases). Germline loops: CDR1 LGHNT, CDR2 FRNRAP. Trimming took off 0 bases at V and 5 bases at J, with 13 bases between the two ends. The CDR3 is 15 residues long. Written as DNA, the CDR3 is TGTGCTAGTGGTTTGGTACACGGGGGGCGAACTGAAGCTTTCTTT. Protein: CASGLVHGGRTEAFF.

A note on this clone: At one end, the junction sequence differs from germline, possibly due to a read error. This chain connects TRBV3-1 (or the pseudogene TRBV3-2) to TRBJ1-4; a possible D gene is TRBD1 (5 bases). Germline-derived CDR1 and CDR2 are LGHDT and YNNKEL (reference sequence). CDR3 length: 12 residues. The CDR3 DNA reads as TGTGCCAGCAGCCAAGATCCCGGGGGTACGGTTTTC. The encoded protein is CASSQDPGGTVF.

The chain recombines TRBV28 with TRBJ2-6, with D unclear. Germline CDR1 is MDHEN and CDR2 is SYDVKM. The CDR3 is made up of 13 amino acids. Trimming shortened V by 8 bases and J by 0 bases, and 5 bases separated the two germline ends. CDR3: CASEPSGANVLTF. CDR3 in DNA: TGTGCCAGCGAGCCCTCTGGGGCCAACGTCCTGACTTTC.

The rearrangement uses TRBV2 and TRBJ2-3, with TRBD1 matching over 10 bases. Germline trimming cut 6 bases from V and 0 bases from J; bases unmatched to any gene: 18. CDR1 is SNHLY, CDR2 FYNNEI, per germline. CDR3 length: 20 residues. The CDR3 is CASRLTPRDRGRQSTDTQYF. The CDR3 coding sequence is TGTGCCAGCAGACTTACTCCGCGGGACAGGGGCCGGCAAAGCACAGATACGCAGTATTTT.

The chain carries TRBV6-5 and TRBJ2-5; TRBD1 aligns across 7 bases. CDR1 MNHEY and CDR2 SVGAGI come from the germline V gene. The CDR3 contains 14 residues. Losses at the gene ends were 5 bases for V and 4 bases for J; bases not matched to a gene: 7. The CDR3 spells CASSRRDRGETQYF. Written as DNA, the CDR3 is TGTGCCAGCAGTCGTCGGGACAGAGGAGAGACCCAGTACTTC.

This clone has just a few counts. This sequence joins TRBV29-1 and TRBJ2-7, with D maybe TRBD2 (5 bases). V was cut by 3 bases and J by 3 bases, with 12 bases left in between. Germline values: CDR1 SQVTM, CDR2 ANQGSEA. The CDR3 runs 13 residues. This chain's CDR3 is CSVDGLAGYEQYF. CDR3 nucleotides: TGCAGCGTTGATGGGCTAGCAGGCTACGAGCAGTACTTC.

The gene calls are TRBV28 and TRBJ1-1; a weak D match, TRBD1 (6 bases). V dropped 9 bases and J dropped 2 bases, with 16 bases sitting between them. The CDR3 covers 14 residues. Germline V gene sequence: CDR1 MDHEN, CDR2 SYDVKM. The CDR3 spells CASYRTVENTEAFF. CDR3 nucleotide sequence: TGTGCCAGTTATAGGACAGTCGAAAACACTGAAGCTTTCTTT.

This clone has a single count. The chain employs TRBV7-8 and TRBJ2-6; 7 bases agree with TRBD1. The V and J ends lost 5 bases and 0 bases, in that order; junction bases with no gene match: 10. In germline, CDR1 is SGHVS, CDR2 FQNEAQ. The CDR3 has 18 residues. The CDR3 bases are TGTGCCAGCAGCAGACCACAGGGGTCGTCCTCTGGGGCCAACGTCCTGACTTTC. Its protein product is CASSRPQGSSSGANVLTF.